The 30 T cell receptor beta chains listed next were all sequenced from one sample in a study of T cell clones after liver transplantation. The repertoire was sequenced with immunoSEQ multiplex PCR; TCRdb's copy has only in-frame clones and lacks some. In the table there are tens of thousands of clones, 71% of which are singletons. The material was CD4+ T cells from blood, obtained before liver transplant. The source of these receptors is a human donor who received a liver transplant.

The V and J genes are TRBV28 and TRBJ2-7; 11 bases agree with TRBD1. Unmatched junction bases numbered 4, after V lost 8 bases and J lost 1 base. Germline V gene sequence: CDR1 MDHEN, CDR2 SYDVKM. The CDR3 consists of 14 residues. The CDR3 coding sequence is TGTGCCAGCCGCGGGACAGGGGGTTCCTACGAGCAGTACTTC. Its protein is CASRGTGGSYEQYF.

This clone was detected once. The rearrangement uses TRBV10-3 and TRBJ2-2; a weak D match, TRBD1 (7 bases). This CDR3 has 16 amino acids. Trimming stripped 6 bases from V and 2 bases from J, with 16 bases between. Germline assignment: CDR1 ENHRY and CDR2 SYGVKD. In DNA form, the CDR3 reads TGTGCCATCAGAAAGAACAGGGGACTCAACACCGGGGAGCTGTTTTTT. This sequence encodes CAIRKNRGLNTGELFF.

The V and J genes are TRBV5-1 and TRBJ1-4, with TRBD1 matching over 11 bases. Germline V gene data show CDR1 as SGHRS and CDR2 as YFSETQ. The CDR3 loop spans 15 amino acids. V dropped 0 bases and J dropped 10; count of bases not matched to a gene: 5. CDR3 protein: CASSLEGQGVGKLFF. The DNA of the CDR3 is TGCGCCAGCAGCTTGGAGGGACAGGGGGTTGGAAAACTGTTTTTT.

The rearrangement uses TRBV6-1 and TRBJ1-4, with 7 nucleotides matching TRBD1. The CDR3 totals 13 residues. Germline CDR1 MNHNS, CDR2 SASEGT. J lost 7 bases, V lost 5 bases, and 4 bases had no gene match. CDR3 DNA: TGTGCCAGCAGTCCTCGGACAGGTGAAAAACTGTTTTTT. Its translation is CASSPRTGEKLFF.

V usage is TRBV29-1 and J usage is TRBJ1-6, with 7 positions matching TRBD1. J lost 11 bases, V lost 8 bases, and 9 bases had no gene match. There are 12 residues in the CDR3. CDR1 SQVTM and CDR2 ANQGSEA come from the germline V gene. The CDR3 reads CSSGTAPPPLHF. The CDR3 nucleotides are TGCAGCTCGGGGACAGCACCGCCACCCCTCCACTTT.

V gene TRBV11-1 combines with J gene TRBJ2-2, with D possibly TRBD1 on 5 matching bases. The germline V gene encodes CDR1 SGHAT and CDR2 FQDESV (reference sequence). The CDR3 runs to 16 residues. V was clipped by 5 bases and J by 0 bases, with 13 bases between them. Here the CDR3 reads CASSRATAANTGELFF. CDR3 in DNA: TGTGCCAGCAGCCGAGCGACAGCCGCGAACACCGGGGAGCTGTTTTTT.

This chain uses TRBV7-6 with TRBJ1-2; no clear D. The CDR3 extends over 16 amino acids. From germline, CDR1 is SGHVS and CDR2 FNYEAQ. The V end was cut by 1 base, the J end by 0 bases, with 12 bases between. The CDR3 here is CASSLVTEISNYGYTF. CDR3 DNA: TGTGCCAGCAGCTTAGTTACAGAGATCTCTAACTATGGCTACACCTTC. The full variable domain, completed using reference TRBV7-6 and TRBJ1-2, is GAGVSQSPRYKVTKRGQDVALRCDPISGHVSLYWYRQALGQGPEFLTYFNYEAQQDKSGLPNDRFSAERPEGSISTLTIQRTEQRDSAMYRCASSLVTEISNYGYTFGSGTRLTVV.

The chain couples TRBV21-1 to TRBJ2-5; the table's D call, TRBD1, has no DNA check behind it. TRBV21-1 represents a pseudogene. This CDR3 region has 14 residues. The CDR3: CASRTGQLQETQYF. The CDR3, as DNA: TGTGCCAGCAGGACAGGACAGTTGCAAGAGACCCAGTACTTC.

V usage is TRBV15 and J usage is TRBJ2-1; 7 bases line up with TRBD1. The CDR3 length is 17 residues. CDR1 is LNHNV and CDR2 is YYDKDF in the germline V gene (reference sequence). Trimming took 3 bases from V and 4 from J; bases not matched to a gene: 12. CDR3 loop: CATSSLVPGQLYNEQFF. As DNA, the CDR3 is TGTGCCACCAGCAGTCTCGTGCCGGGACAGCTTTACAATGAGCAGTTCTTC.

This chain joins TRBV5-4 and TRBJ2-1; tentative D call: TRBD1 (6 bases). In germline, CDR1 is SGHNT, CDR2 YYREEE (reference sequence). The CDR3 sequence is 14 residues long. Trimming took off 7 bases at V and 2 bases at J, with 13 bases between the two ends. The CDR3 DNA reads TGTGCCAGCTCTCCGGGACACCCCTACAATGAGCAGTTCTTC. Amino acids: CASSPGHPYNEQFF.

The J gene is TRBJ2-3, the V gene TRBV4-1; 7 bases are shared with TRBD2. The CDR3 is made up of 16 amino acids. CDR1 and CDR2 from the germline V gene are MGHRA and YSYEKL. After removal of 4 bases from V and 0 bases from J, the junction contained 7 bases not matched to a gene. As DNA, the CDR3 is TGCGCCAGCAGCCCCCTGACGCGGGGGAGCACAGATACGCAGTATTTT. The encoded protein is CASSPLTRGSTDTQYF.

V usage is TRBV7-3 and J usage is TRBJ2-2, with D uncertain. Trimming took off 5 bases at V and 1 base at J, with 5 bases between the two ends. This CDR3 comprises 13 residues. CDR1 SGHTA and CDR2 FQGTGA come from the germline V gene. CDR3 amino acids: CASSPQNTGELFF. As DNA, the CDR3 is TGTGCCAGCAGCCCACAGAACACCGGGGAGCTGTTTTTT.

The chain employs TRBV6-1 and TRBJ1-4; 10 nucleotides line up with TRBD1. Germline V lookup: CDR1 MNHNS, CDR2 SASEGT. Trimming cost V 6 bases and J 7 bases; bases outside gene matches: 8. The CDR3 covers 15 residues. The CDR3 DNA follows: TGTGCCAGCAGCCTGGGGGGGACAGGGGTTGAAAAACTGTTTTTT. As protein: CASSLGGTGVEKLFF.

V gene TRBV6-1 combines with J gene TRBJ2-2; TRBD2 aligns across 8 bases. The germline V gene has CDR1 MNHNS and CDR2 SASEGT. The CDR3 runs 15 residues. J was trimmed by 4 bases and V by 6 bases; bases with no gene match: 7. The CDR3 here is CASSREGGATGELFF. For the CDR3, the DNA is TGTGCCAGCAGCCGGGAGGGGGGGGCCACCGGGGAGCTGTTTTTT.

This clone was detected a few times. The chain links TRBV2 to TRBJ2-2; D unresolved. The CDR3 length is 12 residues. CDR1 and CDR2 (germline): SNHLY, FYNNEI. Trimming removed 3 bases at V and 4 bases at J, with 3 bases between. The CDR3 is CASSDRTGELFF. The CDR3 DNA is TGTGCCAGCAGTGACCGCACCGGGGAGCTGTTTTTT.

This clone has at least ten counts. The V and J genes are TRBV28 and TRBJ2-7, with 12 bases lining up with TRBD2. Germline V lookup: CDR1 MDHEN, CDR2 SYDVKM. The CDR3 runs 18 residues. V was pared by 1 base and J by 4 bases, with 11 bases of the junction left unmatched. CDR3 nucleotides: TGTGCCAGCAGTTTATTCGGACTAGCGGGGCGCAATGGGTACGAGCAGTACTTC. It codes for CASSLFGLAGRNGYEQYF. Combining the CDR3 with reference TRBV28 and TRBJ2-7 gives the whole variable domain DVKVTQSSRYLVKRTGEKVFLECVQDMDHENMFWYRQDPGLGLRLIYFSYDVKMKEKGDIPEGYSVSREKKERFSLILESASTNQTSMYLCASSLFGLAGRNGYEQYFGPGTRLTVT.

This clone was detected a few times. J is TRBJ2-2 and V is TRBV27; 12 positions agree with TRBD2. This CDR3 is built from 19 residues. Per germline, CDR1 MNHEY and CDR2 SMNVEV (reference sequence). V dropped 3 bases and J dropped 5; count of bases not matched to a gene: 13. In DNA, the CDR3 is TGTGCCAGCAGTTTTCGGCTAGCGGGGGGGCCAGTGGGTACCGGGGAGCTGTTTTTT. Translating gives CASSFRLAGGPVGTGELFF.

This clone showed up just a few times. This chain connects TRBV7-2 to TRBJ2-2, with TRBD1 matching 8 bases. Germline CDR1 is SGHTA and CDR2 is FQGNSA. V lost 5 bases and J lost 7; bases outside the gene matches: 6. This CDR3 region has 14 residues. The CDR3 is CASSPDRAGGELFF. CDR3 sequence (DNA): TGTGCCAGCAGCCCGGACAGGGCGGGCGGGGAGCTGTTTTTT.

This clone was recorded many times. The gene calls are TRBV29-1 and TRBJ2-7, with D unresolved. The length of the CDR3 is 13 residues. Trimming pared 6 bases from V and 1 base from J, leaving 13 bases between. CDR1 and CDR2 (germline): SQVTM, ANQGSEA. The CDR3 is CSVTLGESYEQYF. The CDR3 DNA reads TGCAGCGTAACTCTCGGTGAATCCTACGAGCAGTACTTC.

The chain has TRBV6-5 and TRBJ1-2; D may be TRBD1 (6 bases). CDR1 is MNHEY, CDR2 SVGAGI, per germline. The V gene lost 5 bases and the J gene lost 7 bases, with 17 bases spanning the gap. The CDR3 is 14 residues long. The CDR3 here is CASSDPGQTPGYTF. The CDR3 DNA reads TGTGCCAGCAGTGACCCAGGACAGACTCCTGGCTACACCTTC.

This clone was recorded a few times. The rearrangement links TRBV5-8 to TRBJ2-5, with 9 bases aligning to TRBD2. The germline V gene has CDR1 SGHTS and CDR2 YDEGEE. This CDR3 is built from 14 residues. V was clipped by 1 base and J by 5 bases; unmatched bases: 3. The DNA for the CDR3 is TGTGCCAGCAGCTTGACTACTAGCGGGGAGACCCAGTACTTC. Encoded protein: CASSLTTSGETQYF.

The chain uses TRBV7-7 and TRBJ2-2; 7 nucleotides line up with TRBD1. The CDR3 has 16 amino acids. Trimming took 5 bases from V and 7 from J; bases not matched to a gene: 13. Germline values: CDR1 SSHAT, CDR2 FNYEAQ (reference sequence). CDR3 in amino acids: CASSTRGQYLCGELFF. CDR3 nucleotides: TGTGCCAGCAGCACACGGGGACAGTATCTGTGCGGGGAGCTGTTTTTT.

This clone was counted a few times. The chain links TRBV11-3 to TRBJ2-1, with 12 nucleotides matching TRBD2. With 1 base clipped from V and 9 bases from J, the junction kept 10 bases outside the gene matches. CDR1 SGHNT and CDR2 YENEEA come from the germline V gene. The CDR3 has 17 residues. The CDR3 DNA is TGTGCCAGCAGCTTAGCCTATTCTAGCGGGGGGGCCGGTGAGCAGTTCTTC. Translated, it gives CASSLAYSSGGAGEQFF.

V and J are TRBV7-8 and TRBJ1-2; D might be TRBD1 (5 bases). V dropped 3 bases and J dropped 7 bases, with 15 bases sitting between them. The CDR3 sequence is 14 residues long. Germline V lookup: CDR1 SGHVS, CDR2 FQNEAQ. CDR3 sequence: CASSFGEGWSGYTF. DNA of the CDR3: TGTGCCAGCAGCTTCGGGGAGGGGTGGAGTGGCTACACCTTC.

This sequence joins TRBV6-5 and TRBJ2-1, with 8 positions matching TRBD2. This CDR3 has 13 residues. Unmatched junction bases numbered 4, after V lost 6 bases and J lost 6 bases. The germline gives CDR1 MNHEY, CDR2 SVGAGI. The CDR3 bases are TGTGCCAGCAGACTAGCGGCTTTCAATGAGCAGTTCTTC. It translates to CASRLAAFNEQFF.

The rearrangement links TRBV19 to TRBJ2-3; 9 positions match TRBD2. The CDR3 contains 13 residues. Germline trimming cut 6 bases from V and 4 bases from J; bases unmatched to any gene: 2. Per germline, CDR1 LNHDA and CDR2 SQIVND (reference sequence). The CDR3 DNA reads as TGTGCCAGTAGGGTAGCGGGGGCAGATACGCAGTATTTT. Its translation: CASRVAGADTQYF.

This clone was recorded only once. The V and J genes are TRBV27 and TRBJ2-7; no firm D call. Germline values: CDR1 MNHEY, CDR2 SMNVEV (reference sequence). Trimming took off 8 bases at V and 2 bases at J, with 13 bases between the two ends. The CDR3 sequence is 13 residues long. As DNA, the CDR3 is TGTGCCAGCGCCCTAGAAACCCCCTACGAGCAGTACTTC. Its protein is CASALETPYEQYF.

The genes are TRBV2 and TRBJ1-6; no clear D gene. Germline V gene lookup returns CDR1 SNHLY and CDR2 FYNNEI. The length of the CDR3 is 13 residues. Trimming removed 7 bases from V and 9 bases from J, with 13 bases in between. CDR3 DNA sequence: TGTGCCAGCATTCGGGGTTCGGGTTCACCCCTCCACTTT. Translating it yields CASIRGSGSPLHF.

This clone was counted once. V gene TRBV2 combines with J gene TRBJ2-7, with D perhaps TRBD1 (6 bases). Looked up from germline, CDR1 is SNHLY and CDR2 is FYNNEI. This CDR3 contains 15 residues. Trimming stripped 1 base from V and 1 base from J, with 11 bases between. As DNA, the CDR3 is TGTGCCAGCAGTGAAGTGGGGGCATGGTCCTACGAGCAGTACTTC. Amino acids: CASSEVGAWSYEQYF.

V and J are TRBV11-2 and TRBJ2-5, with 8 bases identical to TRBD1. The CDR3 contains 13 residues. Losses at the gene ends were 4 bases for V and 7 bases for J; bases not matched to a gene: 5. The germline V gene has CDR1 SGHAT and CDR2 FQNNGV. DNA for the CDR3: TGTGCCAGCAGCTACGGACAGGGAAGGACCCAGTACTTC. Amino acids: CASSYGQGRTQYF.